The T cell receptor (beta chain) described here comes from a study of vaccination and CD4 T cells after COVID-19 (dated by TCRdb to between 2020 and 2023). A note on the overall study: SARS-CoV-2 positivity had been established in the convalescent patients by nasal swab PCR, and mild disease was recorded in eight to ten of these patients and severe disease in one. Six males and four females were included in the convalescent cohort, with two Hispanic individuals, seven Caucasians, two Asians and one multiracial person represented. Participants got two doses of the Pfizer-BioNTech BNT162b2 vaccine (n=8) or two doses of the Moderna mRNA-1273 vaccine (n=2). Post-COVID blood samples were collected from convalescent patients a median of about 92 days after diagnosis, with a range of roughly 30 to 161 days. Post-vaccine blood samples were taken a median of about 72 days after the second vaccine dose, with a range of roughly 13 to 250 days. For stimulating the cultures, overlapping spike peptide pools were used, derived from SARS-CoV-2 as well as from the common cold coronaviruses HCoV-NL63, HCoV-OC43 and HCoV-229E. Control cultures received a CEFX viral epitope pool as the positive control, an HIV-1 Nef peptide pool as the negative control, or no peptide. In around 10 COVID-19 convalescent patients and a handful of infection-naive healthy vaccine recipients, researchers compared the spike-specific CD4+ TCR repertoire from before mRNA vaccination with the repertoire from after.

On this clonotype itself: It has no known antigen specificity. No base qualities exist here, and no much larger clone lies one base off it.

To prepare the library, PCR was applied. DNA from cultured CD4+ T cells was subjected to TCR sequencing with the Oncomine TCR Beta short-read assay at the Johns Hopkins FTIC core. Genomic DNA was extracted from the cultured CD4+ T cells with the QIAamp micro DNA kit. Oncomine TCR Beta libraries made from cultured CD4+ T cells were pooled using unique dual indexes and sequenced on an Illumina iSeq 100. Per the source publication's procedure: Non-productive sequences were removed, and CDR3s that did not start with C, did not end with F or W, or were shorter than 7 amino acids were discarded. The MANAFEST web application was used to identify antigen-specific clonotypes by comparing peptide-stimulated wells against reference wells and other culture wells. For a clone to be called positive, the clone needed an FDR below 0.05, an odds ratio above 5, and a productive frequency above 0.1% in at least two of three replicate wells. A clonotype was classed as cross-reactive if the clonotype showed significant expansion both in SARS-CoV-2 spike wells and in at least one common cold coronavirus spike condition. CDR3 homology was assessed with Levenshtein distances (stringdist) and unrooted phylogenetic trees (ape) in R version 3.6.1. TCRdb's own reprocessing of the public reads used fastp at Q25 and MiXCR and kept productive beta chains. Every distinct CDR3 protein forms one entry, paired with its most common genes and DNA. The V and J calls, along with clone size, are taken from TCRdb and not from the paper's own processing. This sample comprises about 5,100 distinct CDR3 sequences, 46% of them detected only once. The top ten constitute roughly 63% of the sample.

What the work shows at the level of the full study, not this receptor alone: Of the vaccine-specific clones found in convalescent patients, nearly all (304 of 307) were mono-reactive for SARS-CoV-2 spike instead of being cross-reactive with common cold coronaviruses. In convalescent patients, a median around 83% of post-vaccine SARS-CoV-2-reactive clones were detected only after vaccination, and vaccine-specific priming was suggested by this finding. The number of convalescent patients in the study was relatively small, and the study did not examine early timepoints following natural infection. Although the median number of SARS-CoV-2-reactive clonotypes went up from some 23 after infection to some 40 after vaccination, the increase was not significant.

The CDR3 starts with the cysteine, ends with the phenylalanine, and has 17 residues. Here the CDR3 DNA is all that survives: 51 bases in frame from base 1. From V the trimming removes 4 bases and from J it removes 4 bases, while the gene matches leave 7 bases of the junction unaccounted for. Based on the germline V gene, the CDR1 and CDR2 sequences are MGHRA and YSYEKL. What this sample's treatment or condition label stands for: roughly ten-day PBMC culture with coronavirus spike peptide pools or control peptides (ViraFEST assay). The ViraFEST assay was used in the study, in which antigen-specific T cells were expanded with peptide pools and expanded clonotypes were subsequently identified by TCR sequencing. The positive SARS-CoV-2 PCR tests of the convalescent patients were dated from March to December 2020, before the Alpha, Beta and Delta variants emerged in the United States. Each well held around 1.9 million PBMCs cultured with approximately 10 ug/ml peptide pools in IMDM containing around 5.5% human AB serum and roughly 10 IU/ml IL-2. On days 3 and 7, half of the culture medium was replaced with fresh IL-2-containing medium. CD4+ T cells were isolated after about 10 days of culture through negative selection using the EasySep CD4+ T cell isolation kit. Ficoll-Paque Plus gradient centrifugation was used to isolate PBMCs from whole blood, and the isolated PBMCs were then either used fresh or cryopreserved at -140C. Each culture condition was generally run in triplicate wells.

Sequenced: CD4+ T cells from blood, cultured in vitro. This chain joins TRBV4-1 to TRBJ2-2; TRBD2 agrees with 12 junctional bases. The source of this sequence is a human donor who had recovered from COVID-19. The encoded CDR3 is CASSPTSGGWVTGELFF. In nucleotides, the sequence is TGCGCCAGCAGCCCCACTAGCGGGGGGTGGGTCACCGGGGAGCTGTTTTTT.